These 16 T cell receptor beta chains were sequenced from one sample in a study of shared clonotypes between healthy human individuals. Sequencing was performed with immunoSEQ multiplex PCR; in TCRdb, only in-frame clones are kept and a portion is missing. The data show 1.6 million or so clones, approximately 97% seen once. The sequenced sample consisted of naive CD4+ T cells sorted from blood. Subset of the sample: CD45RA+ positively selected. The receptor set was obtained from a man under 40 in good health.

The genes are TRBV5-1 and TRBJ2-6; D remains unclear. This CDR3 is built from 15 residues. Trimming shortened V by 4 bases and J by 0 bases, and 8 bases separated the two germline ends. In germline, CDR1 is SGHRS, CDR2 YFSETQ. The CDR3 DNA is TGCGCCAGCAGCGCAGCTAACTCTGGGGCCAACGTCCTGACTTTC. Translated, it gives CASSAANSGANVLTF.

V usage is TRBV5-1 and J usage is TRBJ1-4, with 9 bases lining up with TRBD1. J was trimmed by 7 bases and V by 0 bases; bases with no gene match: 7. This CDR3 is 16 amino acids long. Germline CDR1 SGHRS, CDR2 YFSETQ. CDR3 sequence reads: CASSLVEGTGPEKLFF. The CDR3 DNA follows: TGCGCCAGCAGCTTGGTGGAGGGGACAGGGCCTGAAAAACTGTTTTTT.

The chain has TRBV18 and TRBJ2-3; D possibly matches TRBD1 or TRBD2 (5 bases each). The CDR3 spans 16 residues. The germline V gene encodes CDR1 KGHSH and CDR2 LQKENI. The V and J ends lost 3 bases and 2 bases respectively, with 15 bases between them. The CDR3 region is CASSPRSGTYTDTQYF. The DNA for the CDR3 is TGTGCCAGCTCACCCAGATCCGGGACCTACACAGATACGCAGTATTTT.

The chain joins TRBV9 to TRBJ2-1; the match to TRBD2 covers 11 bases. CDR1 and CDR2 from the germline V gene are SGDLS and YYNGEE. With V trimmed by 0 bases and J by 4 bases, 9 bases remained unmatched. This CDR3 contains 18 residues. In DNA form, the CDR3 reads TGTGCCAGCAGCGTAGAACTAGCGGGAGATGTCGGATACAATGAGCAGTTCTTC. Its translation is CASSVELAGDVGYNEQFF.

This chain uses TRBV19 with TRBJ2-7; no clear D gene. This CDR3 is built from 14 residues. Per the germline V gene, CDR1 is LNHDA and CDR2 is SQIVND (reference sequence). V was clipped by 5 bases and J by 4 bases, with 15 bases between them. CDR3 protein: CASSPSSGTYEQYF. CDR3 in DNA: TGTGCCAGTAGTCCCAGTAGTGGTACATACGAGCAGTACTTC.

This chain connects TRBV2 to TRBJ1-1, with TRBD1 as a possible D gene (5 bases). The CDR3 has 15 amino acids. Per the germline V gene, CDR1 is SNHLY and CDR2 is FYNNEI. The germline V and J ends were trimmed by 2 bases and 4 bases, with 14 bases remaining between them. Here the CDR3 reads CASSEPRGGGTEAFF. CDR3 in DNA: TGTGCCAGCAGTGAACCCCGGGGGGGTGGCACTGAAGCTTTCTTT.

To note about this clone: Distinct nucleotide sequences in the sample also encode this CDR3. The V gene is TRBV18, the J gene TRBJ1-5; D is unclear. This CDR3 has 13 residues. Trimming took off 1 base at V and 1 base at J, with 2 bases between the two ends. From germline, CDR1 is KGHSH and CDR2 LQKENI. CDR3 coding DNA: TGTGCCAGCTCACCACTCAGCAATCAGCCCCAGCATTTT. It codes for CASSPLSNQPQHF.

The rearrangement joins TRBV10-2 to TRBJ2-1; 8 nucleotides line up with TRBD2. The CDR3 runs 19 residues. The junction had 10 bases not matched to a gene; V was cut back by 0 bases and J by 0 bases. The germline V gene encodes CDR1 WSHSY and CDR2 SAAADI. The CDR3 DNA follows: TGCGCCAGCAGTGAGTCGATGACTAGCGCCTATAGCTCCTACAATGAGCAGTTCTTC. This encodes CASSESMTSAYSSYNEQFF.

Concerning this clone itself: Within the sample, other DNA sequences also encode this same CDR3. The chain carries TRBV6-5 and TRBJ2-7, with D tentatively TRBD1 (5 bases). This CDR3 region has 13 residues. V lost 7 bases and J 3 bases, leaving 13 bases between the germline ends. Germline V gives CDR1 MNHEY, CDR2 SVGAGI. CDR3 nucleotide sequence: TGTGCCAGCAAGGGGCCTCTAAACTACGAGCAGTACTTC. Translated, it gives CASKGPLNYEQYF.

This chain links TRBV10-3 with TRBJ2-4; 8 positions agree with TRBD2. The CDR3 has 16 amino acids. Unmatched junction bases numbered 5, after V lost 2 bases and J lost 2 bases. Germline loops: CDR1 ENHRY, CDR2 SYGVKD. CDR3 sequence (DNA): TGTGCCATCAGTGAGGCGGGAGGTTGGACCAAAAACATTCAGTACTTC. Protein sequence: CAISEAGGWTKNIQYF.

The V gene is TRBV19, the J gene TRBJ2-3; no reliable D call. Trimming pared 5 bases from V and 1 base from J, leaving 4 bases between. Germline CDR1 and CDR2: LNHDA and SQIVND (reference sequence). CDR3 length: 12 amino acids. Here the CDR3 DNA reads TGTGCCAGTAGTCCCCGCACAGATACGCAGTATTTT. It specifies CASSPRTDTQYF.

The chain couples TRBV5-8 to TRBJ2-7, with TRBD1 as a possible D gene (5 bases). The V gene's germline CDR1 is SGHTS and CDR2 YDEGEE. The CDR3 has 15 amino acids. Trimming took off 4 bases at V and 6 bases at J, with 20 bases between the two ends. In nucleotides, the CDR3 is TGTGCCAGCAGCCTAGACGGAACCTACAGGCGCGAGCAGTACTTC. Translated: CASSLDGTYRREQYF.

V and J are TRBV6-1 and TRBJ2-7; D is unresolved. The V and J ends lost 0 bases and 5 bases respectively, with 14 bases between them. The germline V gene encodes CDR1 MNHNS and CDR2 SASEGT. The CDR3 extends over 15 amino acids. The CDR3 nucleotides are TGTGCCAGCAGTGAAGCTGATTACACCCGGGACGAGCAGTACTTC. Protein: CASSEADYTRDEQYF.

In regard to this clone: Distinct nucleotide sequences in the sample also encode this CDR3. The chain carries TRBV30 and TRBJ1-4; D gene uncertain. The CDR3 runs to 12 residues. Germline CDR1 is GTSNPN and CDR2 is SVGIG (reference sequence). Trimming pared 0 bases from V and 8 bases from J, leaving 7 bases between. The CDR3: CAWSVQGEKLFF. In DNA form, the CDR3 reads TGTGCCTGGAGTGTCCAAGGAGAAAAACTGTTTTTT.

This chain uses TRBV19 with TRBJ1-2, with 9 bases matching TRBD1. CDR3 length: 14 amino acids. V trimming: 5 bases; J trimming: 6 bases; junction bases outside the gene matches: 7. Germline V gives CDR1 LNHDA, CDR2 SQIVND (reference sequence). The chain's CDR3 is CASSVQGAANGYTF. The CDR3 DNA reads as TGTGCCAGTAGTGTACAGGGGGCTGCAAATGGCTACACCTTC.

The gene calls are TRBV7-2 and TRBJ1-1; D is unresolved. V was shortened by 1 base and J by 2 bases, with 8 bases between the two germline ends. The germline gives CDR1 SGHTA, CDR2 FQGNSA. This CDR3 region has 14 residues. The CDR3 sequence is CASSLGGYNTEAFF. Written as DNA, the CDR3 is TGTGCCAGCAGCTTAGGCGGCTACAACACTGAAGCTTTCTTT.